These 12 T cell receptor beta chains originate from one sample sequenced in a study of T cell responses to AZD1222 COVID-19 vaccine. TCRdb keeps only in-frame clones here, not all; method: immunoSEQ multiplex PCR. Of over 70,000 clones in the sample, 88% were seen once. The material was peripheral blood, obtained on day 0 of AZD1222 vaccination. All receptors come from an adult in good health.

The rearrangement uses TRBV21-1 and TRBJ2-7; TRBD1 reflects the table's D call only, with no check against the DNA. TRBV21-1 is a pseudogene segment. The CDR3 sequence is 14 residues long. The CDR3 coding sequence is TGTGCCAGCAGCCCCCGGGACAGCTCCTACGAGCAGTACTTC. Translating gives CASSPRDSSYEQYF.

The V gene is TRBV19, the J gene TRBJ2-7; 9 positions agree with TRBD1. Germline assignment: CDR1 LNHDA and CDR2 SQIVND (reference sequence). V shed 4 bases, J shed 4 bases, and the junction held 2 bases outside the gene matches. There are 13 residues in the CDR3. CDR3 nucleotides: TGTGCCAGTAGTACGGGACAGGGTTACGAGCAGTACTTC. Translation: CASSTGQGYEQYF. The full variable domain, in which reference TRBV19 and TRBJ2-7 provide the parts outside the CDR3, is DGGITQSPKYLFRKEGQNVTLSCEQNLNHDAMYWYRQDPGQGLRLIYYSQIVNDFQKGDIAEGYSVSREKKESFPLTVTSAQKNPTAFYLCASSTGQGYEQYFGPGTRLTVT.

V and J are TRBV6-5 and TRBJ2-3; D ambiguous. The ends were cut back, 0 bases at V and 5 bases at J, with 12 bases in the middle. The CDR3 length is 15 residues. Per the germline V gene, CDR1 is MNHEY and CDR2 is SVGAGI. For the CDR3, the DNA is TGTGCCAGCAGTTACTCGGTGGGCCGGGTAGATACGCAGTATTTT. Protein sequence: CASSYSVGRVDTQYF.

As to this clone: The germline gene is not matched at one end of the junction; a read error may be the cause. The chain has TRBV19 and TRBJ2-3; 8 nucleotides agree with TRBD2. Germline CDR1 is LNHDA and CDR2 is SQIVND (reference sequence). The CDR3 sequence is 15 residues long. The CDR3 region is CASSKPGGSRDTQYF. CDR3 DNA: TGTGCCAGTAGTAAACCGGGGGGGAGCAGAGATACGCAGTATTTT.

The rearrangement links TRBV29-1 to TRBJ2-5, with 11 positions matching TRBD2. Germline V gene data show CDR1 as SQVTM and CDR2 as ANQGSEA. The CDR3 is 13 residues long. Germline trimming cut 7 bases from V and 5 bases from J; bases unmatched to any gene: 6. The CDR3 protein is CSGIAGGLETQYF. The CDR3 coding sequence is TGCAGCGGAATAGCGGGAGGGCTGGAGACCCAGTACTTC.

The V and J genes are TRBV27 and TRBJ1-5, with a weak D call TRBD1 (5 bases). Germline V CDR1 and CDR2: MNHEY, SMNVEV (reference sequence). CDR3 length equals 12 residues. Trimming stripped 2 bases from V and 9 bases from J, with 8 bases between. In DNA, the CDR3 is TGTGCCAGCAGTTTAACGGGGGGGCCCCAGCATTTT. It codes for CASSLTGGPQHF.

This clone was seen only once. This chain uses TRBV27 with TRBJ1-3; the D gene is possibly TRBD1 (6 bases). This CDR3 is built from 15 residues. Germline loops: CDR1 MNHEY, CDR2 SMNVEV (reference sequence). Trimming cost V 5 bases and J 3 bases, with 14 bases left between them. The CDR3 DNA follows: TGTGCCAGCAGTAAGGGGGGGGCCTATGGAAACACCATATATTTT. Its translation: CASSKGGAYGNTIYF.

This clone was counted at least ten times. The chain uses TRBV5-8 and TRBJ2-7; 8 bases map to TRBD2. The V segment lost 3 bases and the J segment 3 bases; nucleotides outside the gene matches: 11. CDR3 length equals 16 residues. In germline, CDR1 is SGHTS, CDR2 YDEGEE. Written as DNA, the CDR3 is TGTGCCAGCAGCTCTCCCCCACCCCGGGGGGGCTACGAGCAGTACTTC. Residues: CASSSPPPRGGYEQYF.

This clone was detected once. The V and J genes are TRBV12-3 or TRBV12-4 and TRBJ1-1, with D unresolved. The CDR3 spans 13 residues. V was clipped by 2 bases and J by 1 base, with 5 bases between them. The CDR3 is CASSLMANTEAFF. The CDR3 DNA is TGTGCCAGCAGTTTAATGGCGAACACTGAAGCTTTCTTT.

This clone was observed once. The chain employs TRBV11-2 and TRBJ2-1; D is uncertain. The V end lost 3 bases, the J end lost 6 bases, and 18 bases lay between the germline ends. The CDR3 has 16 amino acids. Germline assignment: CDR1 SGHAT and CDR2 FQNNGV. The CDR3 loop reads CASSFHRAAQSNEQFF. The CDR3 bases are TGTGCCAGCAGCTTCCACCGGGCAGCCCAATCCAATGAGCAGTTCTTC.

V is TRBV28 and J is TRBJ2-7; D gene unclear. The V gene lost 3 bases and the J gene lost 3 bases, with 12 bases spanning the gap. Germline CDR1 and CDR2: MDHEN and SYDVKM. The CDR3 consists of 14 residues. CDR3 sequence (DNA): TGTGCCAGCAGTTTCCCCCCCAACAGCTACGAGCAGTACTTC. Protein: CASSFPPNSYEQYF.

The rearrangement links TRBV9 to TRBJ1-3; tentatively, D is TRBD1 (6 bases). V was shortened by 7 bases and J by 0 bases, with 23 bases between the two germline ends. Germline V gene data show CDR1 as SGDLS and CDR2 as YYNGEE. The CDR3 loop spans 18 amino acids. This CDR3 is CASSLNRDLTPSGNTIYF. The DNA of the CDR3 is TGTGCCAGCTCACTAAACAGGGATCTAACTCCCTCTGGAAACACCATATATTTT.